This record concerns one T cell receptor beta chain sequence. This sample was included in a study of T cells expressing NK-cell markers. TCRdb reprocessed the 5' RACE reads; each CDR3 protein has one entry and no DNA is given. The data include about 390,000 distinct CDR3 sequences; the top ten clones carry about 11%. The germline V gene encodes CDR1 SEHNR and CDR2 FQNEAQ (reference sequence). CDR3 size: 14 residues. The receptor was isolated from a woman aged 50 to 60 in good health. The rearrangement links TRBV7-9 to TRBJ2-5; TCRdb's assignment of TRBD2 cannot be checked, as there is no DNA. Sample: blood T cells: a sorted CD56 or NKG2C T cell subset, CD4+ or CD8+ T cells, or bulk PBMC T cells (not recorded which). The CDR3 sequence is CASSGTSELWAQYF.